The next 11 T cell receptor beta chains were all read from a single sample in a study of cytomegalovirus exposure and HLA in healthy donors. Primers included in the PCR were 60 Vbeta and 13 Jbeta primers. The data were produced by immunoSEQ multiplex PCR, yet TCRdb's version contains in-frame clones alone and is incomplete. The sample contains around 110,000 clones, roughly 79% of which appear only once. Sample: PBMCs. The source of these receptors is a woman under 40 in good health and CMV-seronegative.

The chain joins TRBV7-2 to TRBJ2-5, with 8 bases that match TRBD2. V was clipped by 0 bases and J by 8 bases; unmatched bases: 8. Germline CDR1 and CDR2: SGHTA and FQGNSA. CDR3 length equals 15 residues. The CDR3 nucleotides read TGTGCCAGCAGCTTAGCGGAGCTAGCGGGTGGTACCCAGTACTTC. It specifies CASSLAELAGGTQYF.

For the CDR3, the DNA is TGCGCCAGCAGCTCGGACCCAGGAGGGGAGACCCAGTACTTC. Its translation: CASSSDPGGETQYF. The rearrangement uses TRBV5-1 and TRBJ2-5, with a weak D call TRBD2 (6 bases). The V end lost 3 bases, the J end lost 5 bases, and 14 bases lay between the germline ends. Germline CDR1 SGHRS, CDR2 YFSETQ. The CDR3 is 14 residues long.

V gene TRBV29-1 combines with J gene TRBJ2-1, with 8 nucleotides matching TRBD1. The germline V gene has CDR1 SQVTM and CDR2 ANQGSEA. J gave up 2 bases and V 6 bases, and 6 bases lay outside the gene matches. This CDR3 has 14 amino acids. The chain's CDR3 is CSVLGQGTYNEQFF. CDR3 bases: TGCAGCGTCCTCGGACAGGGCACCTACAATGAGCAGTTCTTC.

This rearrangement joins TRBV19 to TRBJ1-5; possibly TRBD1 for D (5 bases). The CDR3 is made up of 13 amino acids. Germline V CDR1 and CDR2: LNHDA, SQIVND (reference sequence). Deletions cut 3 bases from V and 6 bases from J, with 9 bases between. CDR3 coding DNA: TGTGCCAGTAGTATCAGGGTCTCTCAGCCCCAGCATTTT. The encoded protein is CASSIRVSQPQHF.

This chain connects TRBV7-9 to TRBJ2-2; D might be TRBD2 (5 bases). Germline values: CDR1 SEHNR, CDR2 FQNEAQ (reference sequence). The V gene lost 0 bases and the J gene lost 4 bases, with 12 bases spanning the gap. The CDR3 runs 16 residues. The CDR3: CASSLASGISTGELFF. The CDR3 DNA sequence: TGTGCCAGCAGCTTAGCCAGCGGAATCTCCACCGGGGAGCTGTTTTTT.

This chain connects TRBV7-6 to TRBJ2-1, with D perhaps TRBD2 (5 bases). Germline CDR1 and CDR2: SGHVS and FNYEAQ. The CDR3 runs to 17 residues. The V end was cut by 3 bases, the J end by 6 bases, with 21 bases between. The CDR3 loop reads CASSFSIAEAEPNEQFF. The CDR3, as DNA: TGTGCCAGCAGCTTTAGCATAGCTGAAGCGGAACCCAATGAGCAGTTCTTC. The whole variable domain, filled in from reference TRBV7-6 and TRBJ2-1, reads GAGVSQSPRYKVTKRGQDVALRCDPISGHVSLYWYRQALGQGPEFLTYFNYEAQQDKSGLPNDRFSAERPEGSISTLTIQRTEQRDSAMYRCASSFSIAEAEPNEQFFGPGTRLTVL.

The genes are TRBV6-6 and TRBJ2-7, with D hard to call. V lost 0 bases and J 0 bases, leaving 3 bases between the germline ends. The length of the CDR3 is 13 residues. CDR1 is MNHNY, CDR2 SVGAGI, per germline (reference sequence). This CDR3 reads CASSYSHSYEQYF. The CDR3 DNA reads TGTGCCAGCAGTTACTCACACTCCTACGAGCAGTACTTC.

The chain couples TRBV11-2 to TRBJ2-7; D possibly corresponds to TRBD2 (5 bases). This CDR3 contains 12 residues. V shed 5 bases and J shed 7 bases, with 12 bases lying between them. The V gene's germline CDR1 is SGHAT and CDR2 FQNNGV. This CDR3 is CASSADSGEQYF. Written as DNA, the CDR3 is TGTGCCAGCAGCGCCGACTCGGGAGAGCAGTACTTC. Looking up the rest from reference TRBV11-2 and TRBJ2-7 gives the full variable domain: EAGVAQSPRYKIIEKRQSVAFWCNPISGHATLYWYQQILGQGPKLLIQFQNNGVVDDSQLPKDRFSAERLKGVDSTLKIQPAKLEDSAVYLCASSADSGEQYFGPGTRLTVT.

V usage is TRBV6-1 and J usage is TRBJ1-4, with 7 bases identical to TRBD1. The V segment lost 2 bases and the J segment 7 bases; nucleotides outside the gene matches: 4. This CDR3 region has 14 residues. Germline V gives CDR1 MNHNS, CDR2 SASEGT. CDR3 region: CASSERDRAEKLFF. CDR3 DNA: TGTGCCAGCAGTGAAAGGGACAGAGCTGAAAAACTGTTTTTT.

This clone was counted only a few times. This chain uses TRBV5-1 with TRBJ2-1; 9 bases are shared with TRBD2. The V segment lost 4 bases and the J segment 10 bases; nucleotides outside the gene matches: 15. The CDR3 consists of 16 residues. Germline assignment: CDR1 SGHRS and CDR2 YFSETQ. CDR3 nucleotide sequence: TGCGCCAGCAGCCCTGACGGGGCGGGAGGGTGGGGCGAGCAGTTCTTC. The encoded protein is CASSPDGAGGWGEQFF. Full variable domain (remainder filled in from reference TRBV5-1 and TRBJ2-1): KAGVTQTPRYLIKTRGQQVTLSCSPISGHRSVSWYQQTPGQGLQFLFEYFSETQRNKGNFPGRFSGRQFSNSRSEMNVSTLELGDSALYLCASSPDGAGGWGEQFFGPGTRLTVL.

This clone was counted a few times. The junction departs from germline at one end; a sequencing error may be responsible. The chain links TRBV7-9 to TRBJ2-7; 8 nucleotides align to TRBD1. The CDR3 has 16 residues. The germline V gene encodes CDR1 SEHNR and CDR2 FQNEAQ (reference sequence). Written as DNA, the CDR3 is TGTTCCAGCAGCTTTAATAGGGACAGGCCCTCTCGCGAGCAGTACTTC. It codes for CSSSFNRDRPSREQYF. The full variable domain, rest sourced from reference TRBV7-9 and TRBJ2-7, is DTGVSQNPRHKITKRGQNVTFRCDPISEHNRLYWYRQTLGQGPEFLTYFQNEAQLEKSRLLSDRFSAERPKGSFSTLEIQRTEQGDSAMYLCSSSFNRDRPSREQYFGPGTRLTVT.